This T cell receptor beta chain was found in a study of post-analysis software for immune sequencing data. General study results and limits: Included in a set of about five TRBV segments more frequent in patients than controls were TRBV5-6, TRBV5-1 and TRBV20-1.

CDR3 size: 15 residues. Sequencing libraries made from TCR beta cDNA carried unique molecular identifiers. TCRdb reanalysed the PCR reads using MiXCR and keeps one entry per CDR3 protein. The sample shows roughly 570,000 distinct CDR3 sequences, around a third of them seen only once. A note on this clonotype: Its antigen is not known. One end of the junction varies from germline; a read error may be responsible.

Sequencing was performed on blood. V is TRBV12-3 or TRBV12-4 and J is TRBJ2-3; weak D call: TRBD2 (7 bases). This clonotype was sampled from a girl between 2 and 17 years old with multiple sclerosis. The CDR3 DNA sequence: TGTGCCAGCAGCCCGTCGGGGGGCAGAGGAGATGCGCAGTATTTT. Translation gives CASSPSGGRGDAQYF.